This T cell receptor beta chain was captured in a study of early T cells in non-severe SARS-CoV-2 infection (dated by TCRdb to 2020 to 2022). With respect to the entire study: Because TCR sequencing was done on bulk RNA from unsorted whole blood, the alpha and beta chains could not be paired. Broader findings and caveats from the paper: VDJdb matching was skewed toward anti-spike CD8 responses and likely underestimated virus-specific expansions, missing private and CD4 specificities.

Between the V and J ends, shortened by 2 bases and 7 bases respectively, the junction contains 8 bases. CDR3 length: 12 amino acids, cysteine to phenylalanine. Only the CDR3 region is kept as DNA, spanning 36 bases read in frame from base 1. Via the germline V gene (reference sequence), CDR1 is MNHNY and CDR2 SVGAGI. This clonotype was seen at least ten times. Its antigen specificity is not known. Base quality data are lacking; no much larger clone is found one base away. The study was a case-control design nested within a healthcare worker cohort in London, UK, with weekly nasopharyngeal swab PCR tests and blood sampling. Between 23 and 31 March 2020, the week of the UK lockdown, healthcare workers were enrolled and then followed up weekly for as long as 16 weeks. Preparation of the library involved 5' RACE. TCRdb names NextSeq 500 as the instrument used. The TCR library protocol attached unique molecular identifiers to individual cDNA molecules to correct for sequencing error and PCR bias. TCR alpha and beta chains were both sequenced, and the abundances of alpha and beta sequences in each sample were closely correlated with each other. The authors' analysis ran thus. Decombinator V4 was used to annotate TCR sequences for V gene, J gene and CDR3. Expanded TCRs were defined as changing significantly between any two time points under a Poisson model with p below 0.0001. TCR abundances were normalised to the total number of TCRs sequenced per sample and were expressed as counts per million. TRAV1-2 paired with TRAJ12, TRAJ20 or TRAJ33 defined MAIT TCRs, while TRAV10 paired with TRAJ18 defined iNKT TCRs. A search of VDJdb, accessed on 1 November 2021, was run for TCRs annotated to CMV, EBV and SARS-CoV-2, with TCRs annotated for multiple antigens excluded. TCRdb trimmed the raw reads at Q25, called clones with MiXCR and kept productive beta chains. Rows with a matching CDR3 protein are joined into one entry that keeps the most common DNA and genes. It is TCRdb's table, rather than the study itself, that gives the V and J calls and clone size. Present in this sample are some 54,000 distinct CDR3 sequences, roughly 9.7% of which were seen just once. The biggest ten clones account for over 8.5% of the sample.

The V gene is TRBV6-6 and the J gene is TRBJ1-2; a tentative D call is TRBD1 (5 bases match). The sequence derives from an adult who was a healthcare worker with PCR-confirmed SARS-CoV-2 infection or an uninfected control (not recorded which). Sequencing used whole blood. Read as DNA, the sequence is TGTGCCAGCAGTTACCCAGGGCTTGGCTACACCTTC. Translated, it reads CASSYPGLGYTF.